The 11 T cell receptor beta chains given below trace back to one sample, sequenced in a study of graft-versus-host responses after intestinal transplantation (dated by TCRdb to about 2021). To isolate intraepithelial and lamina propria lymphocytes from graft specimens, dithiothreitol, EDTA incubations and collagenase D digestion were used. Libraries came from the immunoSEQ multiplex PCR assay. TCRdb mirrors the immuneACCESS table, restricted to in-frame sequences. Some clones are absent from its copies; in checked studies, under half trace to an unresolved V gene, and the reason for the others is unknown. The sample contains around 17,000 clones, 82% of them found a single time. Around 5.5% of the sample comes from the top ten. Sequenced material: ileum tissue, taken 17 days after transplant. The source of these receptors is a human patient who received an intestinal transplant, so some T cells may come from the graft donor.

The chain is built from TRBV29-1 and TRBJ1-2, with D tentatively TRBD1 (5 bases). Trimming shortened V by 4 bases and J by 4 bases, and 13 bases separated the two germline ends. Germline-derived CDR1 and CDR2 are SQVTM and ANQGSEA. The CDR3 covers 13 residues. CDR3 in amino acids: CSVVGTASYGYTF. In nucleotides, the CDR3 is TGCAGCGTTGTAGGGACGGCCAGCTATGGCTACACCTTC.

V usage is TRBV4-2 and J usage is TRBJ1-6; 8 nucleotides line up with TRBD1. CDR3 length: 15 residues. Germline lookup yields CDR1 LGHNA and CDR2 YNFKEQ. J gave up 11 bases and V 2 bases, and 8 bases lay outside the gene matches. The CDR3 DNA is TGTGCCAGCAGCCAACTAGACAGGGGTGGTCCACCCCTCCACTTT. Amino acids: CASSQLDRGGPPLHF.

The chain joins TRBV5-6 to TRBJ2-7, with 9 bases identical to TRBD1. The CDR3 loop spans 14 amino acids. The germline gives CDR1 SGHDT, CDR2 YYEEEE. Germline trimming cut 4 bases from V and 4 bases from J; bases unmatched to any gene: 6. The CDR3 is CASSTGDRAYEQYF. CDR3 DNA sequence: TGTGCCAGCAGCACGGGGGACAGGGCGTACGAGCAGTACTTC.

The chain links TRBV6-6 to TRBJ1-1; D remains ambiguous. V was pared by 2 bases and J by 2 bases, with 15 bases between. CDR3 length: 16 amino acids. In germline, CDR1 is MNHNY, CDR2 SVGAGI (reference sequence). The CDR3 reads CASSYPTWPSNTEAFF. In DNA form, the CDR3 reads TGTGCCAGCAGTTACCCTACTTGGCCATCCAACACTGAAGCTTTCTTT.

Points on this clone: This CDR3 is also generated by other DNA sequences in the sample. The chain links TRBV2 to TRBJ2-7, with D unclear. The germline V gene encodes CDR1 SNHLY and CDR2 FYNNEI. V dropped 6 bases and J dropped 4 bases, with 10 bases sitting between them. The CDR3 spans 12 residues. CDR3 nucleotides: TGTGCCAGCAGCGCTCAGAAGTACGAGCAGTACTTC. As protein: CASSAQKYEQYF.

The chain uses TRBV28 and TRBJ2-5; TRBD2 is a possible D gene (5 bases). The CDR3 runs to 14 residues. Per the germline V gene, CDR1 is MDHEN and CDR2 is SYDVKM. The ends were cut back, 5 bases at V and 5 bases at J, with 15 bases in the middle. CDR3 nucleotide sequence: TGTGCCAGCAGTCTTGAGGGTACGGGGGAGACCCAGTACTTC. Protein product: CASSLEGTGETQYF.

This clone was counted once. V usage is TRBV18 and J usage is TRBJ1-2, with D possibly matching TRBD1 (5 bases). Germline V gives CDR1 KGHSH, CDR2 LQKENI. The CDR3 consists of 17 residues. The ends were cut back, 2 bases at V and 5 bases at J, with 21 bases in the middle. The chain's CDR3 is CASSPVFGGTNLYGYTF. CDR3 nucleotides: TGTGCCAGCTCACCAGTTTTTGGGGGTACCAACCTATATGGCTACACCTTC.

As regards this clone: The sample holds other DNA sequences that translate to the same CDR3. This chain links TRBV7-9 with TRBJ1-5; tentatively, D is TRBD1 (5 bases). Germline V lookup: CDR1 SEHNR, CDR2 FQNEAQ (reference sequence). The V gene lost 1 base and the J gene lost 1 base, with 5 bases spanning the gap. CDR3 length: 14 amino acids. This CDR3 reads CASSLGQSNQPQHF. In DNA, the CDR3 is TGTGCCAGCAGCTTAGGACAGAGCAATCAGCCCCAGCATTTT.

This chain joins TRBV7-2 and TRBJ2-7; 7 positions match TRBD1. The CDR3 is made up of 15 amino acids. V was pared by 2 bases and J by 7 bases, with 11 bases of the junction left unmatched. Germline V lookup: CDR1 SGHTA, CDR2 FQGNSA. CDR3 DNA sequence: TGTGCCAGCAGCTTATATGAGACAGGGACACGAGAGCAGTACTTC. Translating it yields CASSLYETGTREQYF.

The V gene is TRBV5-1, the J gene TRBJ2-1; D uncertain. CDR1 is SGHRS, CDR2 YFSETQ, per germline. The germline V and J ends were trimmed by 2 bases and 4 bases, with 10 bases remaining between them. CDR3 length: 14 residues. CDR3: CASSFSHQYNEQFF. For the CDR3, the DNA is TGCGCCAGCAGCTTTTCGCATCAATACAATGAGCAGTTCTTC.

The chain joins TRBV9 to TRBJ2-5; D is perhaps TRBD1 (5 bases). The V end lost 0 bases, the J end lost 7 bases, and 16 bases lay between the germline ends. The V gene's germline CDR1 is SGDLS and CDR2 YYNGEE. The CDR3 is 15 residues long. The CDR3 coding sequence is TGTGCCAGCAGCGTAGGTTCCCAGGGCGGCGGGACCCAGTACTTC. It yields the protein CASSVGSQGGGTQYF.